The 23 T cell receptor beta chains presented below share a single source sample, sequenced in a study of vaccination and CD4 T cells after COVID-19. These receptors lack a known antigen. Described treatment: approximately 9-day PBMC culture with coronavirus spike peptide pools or control peptides (ViraFEST assay). With the Oncomine TCR Beta short-read assay, DNA from cultured CD4+ T cells was sequenced. TCRdb called the PCR reads again in MiXCR, with one record for every CDR3 protein. The data show around 13,000 distinct CDR3 sequences, around 40% seen once. Specimen: CD4+ T cells from blood, cultured in vitro. The source is a human donor who had recovered from COVID-19.

The rearrangement links TRBV7-9 to TRBJ2-3; no reliable D call. V shed 0 bases and J shed 2 bases, with 12 bases lying between them. Germline V gene data show CDR1 as SEHNR and CDR2 as FQNEAQ (reference sequence). The CDR3 contains 16 residues. The CDR3 DNA follows: TGTGCCAGCAGCTTAGCGTACGAGACAAACACAGATACGCAGTATTTT. Protein: CASSLAYETNTDTQYF.

The chain couples TRBV11-2 to TRBJ1-4; D possibly corresponds to TRBD1 (6 bases). Germline lookup yields CDR1 SGHAT and CDR2 FQNNGV. Trimming took off 3 bases at V and 2 bases at J, with 10 bases between the two ends. The CDR3 has 15 amino acids. CDR3 sequence reads: CASSLDGGTNEKLFF. Here the CDR3 DNA reads TGTGCCAGCAGCTTGGACGGGGGCACTAATGAAAAACTGTTTTTT.

CDR3 in DNA: TGTGCCAGCAGTGAATCGTGGGGACCACAAGAGACCCAGTACTTC. Amino acid sequence: CASSESWGPQETQYF. The chain is built from TRBV25-1 and TRBJ2-5; either TRBD1 or TRBD2 may fit D (5 bases each). Germline lookup yields CDR1 MGHDK and CDR2 SYGVNS. V shed 1 base and J shed 2 bases, with 11 bases lying between them. The CDR3 has 15 residues.

This clonotype turned up a few times. V usage is TRBV20-1 and J usage is TRBJ2-2, with 12 bases fitting TRBD1. The CDR3 contains 15 residues. Per the germline V gene, CDR1 is DFQATT and CDR2 is SNEGSKA (reference sequence). The CDR3 DNA reads as TGCAGCGCCTTATTGGGACAGGGGGCGAGCGGGGAGCTGTTTTTT. As protein: CSALLGQGASGELFF.

The table lists this clonotype with a few counts. This rearrangement joins TRBV30 to TRBJ2-1; unclear D gene. This CDR3 has 11 residues. CDR1 GTSNPN and CDR2 SVGIG come from the germline V gene (reference sequence). Trimming removed 3 bases from V and 5 bases from J, with 5 bases in between. CDR3 amino acids: CAWRAHNEQFF. CDR3 in DNA: TGTGCCTGGAGGGCACACAATGAGCAGTTCTTC.

The gene calls are TRBV3-1 and TRBJ1-1; the D gene is possibly TRBD1 (5 bases). The germline V gene has CDR1 LGHDT and CDR2 YNNKEL (reference sequence). V lost 1 base and J 4 bases, leaving 13 bases between the germline ends. This CDR3 spans 15 amino acids. The CDR3 protein is CASSQGGAGSTEAFF. CDR3 DNA: TGTGCCAGCAGCCAAGGCGGGGCAGGGAGCACTGAAGCTTTCTTT.

The CDR3 bases are TGTGCCAGCAGCTTAGACCCTGGGGGACAGGGACCTGAAGCTTTCTTT. As protein: CASSLDPGGQGPEAFF. The chain carries TRBV11-2 and TRBJ1-1, with TRBD1 matching 9 bases. Germline CDR1 is SGHAT and CDR2 is FQNNGV. V shed 0 bases and J 6 bases; nucleotides not matched to a gene: 8. This CDR3 region has 16 residues.

This chain links TRBV4-1 with TRBJ2-3, with a tentative D call TRBD1 (6 bases). Germline V gives CDR1 MGHRA, CDR2 YSYEKL. This CDR3 spans 14 amino acids. Trimming cost V 6 bases and J 2 bases, with 12 bases left between them. The CDR3 protein is CASSRQAITDTQYF. The DNA for the CDR3 is TGCGCCAGCAGTAGACAGGCAATCACAGATACGCAGTATTTT.

The chain links TRBV27 to TRBJ1-2; possible D gene TRBD1, 5 bases. The CDR3 length is 17 residues. The germline V gene encodes CDR1 MNHEY and CDR2 SMNVEV (reference sequence). V lost 8 bases and J 7 bases, leaving 29 bases between the germline ends. The CDR3 is CASLIPAGLAREGGYTF. The CDR3 nucleotides read TGTGCCAGCCTGATCCCGGCAGGGCTGGCCAGGGAGGGTGGCTACACCTTC.

This clonotype was picked up a small number of times. The chain is built from TRBV11-3 and TRBJ1-1, with D perhaps matching TRBD1 (5 bases). Germline V gene data show CDR1 as SGHNT and CDR2 as YENEEA. Trimming shortened V by 1 base and J by 8 bases, and 11 bases separated the two germline ends. The CDR3 length is 13 residues. The CDR3 here is CASSLGQGGEAFF. The CDR3 bases are TGTGCCAGCAGCTTAGGCCAGGGAGGGGAAGCTTTCTTT.

The chain uses TRBV7-9 and TRBJ2-5, with 9 bases lining up with TRBD1. CDR1 SEHNR and CDR2 FQNEAQ come from the germline V gene (reference sequence). V shed 1 base, J shed 2 bases, and the junction held 2 bases outside the gene matches. This CDR3 has 15 amino acids. The CDR3 spells CASSLDGTGQETQYF. In nucleotides, the CDR3 is TGTGCCAGCAGCTTAGATGGGACAGGGCAAGAGACCCAGTACTTC. The variable domain in full, with the rest retrieved from reference TRBV7-9 and TRBJ2-5, is DTGVSQNPRHKITKRGQNVTFRCDPISEHNRLYWYRQTLGQGPEFLTYFQNEAQLEKSRLLSDRFSAERPKGSFSTLEIQRTEQGDSAMYLCASSLDGTGQETQYFGPGTRLLVL.

The rearrangement uses TRBV11-2 and TRBJ2-7; D possibly corresponds to TRBD1 (6 bases). CDR1 is SGHAT, CDR2 FQNNGV, per germline. V lost 4 bases, J lost 2 bases, and 12 bases lay in between. This CDR3 spans 14 amino acids. CDR3 coding DNA: TGTGCCAGCAGCTATACAAGGGGGACCTACGAGCAGTACTTC. Translated, it gives CASSYTRGTYEQYF.

The CDR3: CASSEQGSTYSPLHF. CDR3 sequence (DNA): TGTGCCAGTAGTGAACAGGGATCGACGTATTCACCCCTCCACTTT. The chain couples TRBV19 to TRBJ1-6, with D possibly matching TRBD1 (6 bases). The germline V and J ends were trimmed by 5 bases and 8 bases, with 16 bases remaining between them. From germline, CDR1 is LNHDA and CDR2 SQIVND (reference sequence). The CDR3 totals 15 residues.

This clonotype was seen a handful of times. The chain is built from TRBV24-1 and TRBJ1-2; 7 bases line up with TRBD1. Germline loops: CDR1 KGHDR, CDR2 SFDVKD. This CDR3 is built from 14 residues. The V segment lost 4 bases and the J segment 4 bases; nucleotides outside the gene matches: 5. The CDR3 loop reads CATSDAGQVYGYTF. CDR3 in DNA: TGTGCCACCAGTGACGCTGGACAGGTCTATGGCTACACCTTC.

This clonotype turned up a few times. The chain carries TRBV10-3 and TRBJ2-7, with D possibly being TRBD1 (6 bases). Trimming took 6 bases from V and 3 from J, leaving 9 bases between them. Per germline, CDR1 ENHRY and CDR2 SYGVKD. This CDR3 has 12 residues. Here the CDR3 DNA reads TGTGCCATCAGGGGGACAAGCTACGAGCAGTACTTC. It codes for CAIRGTSYEQYF.

This clonotype came up a few times. CDR3 sequence (DNA): TGTGCCAGCTCACGGCATAACAGGGATCCGTCCTATAATTCACCCCTCCACTTT. As protein: CASSRHNRDPSYNSPLHF. The rearrangement joins TRBV18 to TRBJ1-6; maybe TRBD1 (6 bases). V lost 4 bases, J lost 1 base, and 17 bases lay in between. From germline, CDR1 is KGHSH and CDR2 LQKENI. This CDR3 has 18 residues.

This clonotype was counted a few times. The genes are TRBV20-1 and TRBJ2-7; 9 nucleotides agree with TRBD2. CDR1 DFQATT and CDR2 SNEGSKA come from the germline V gene (reference sequence). V lost 1 base to trimming and J lost 7 bases; unmatched junction nucleotides: 8. The CDR3 consists of 14 residues. CDR3 amino acids: CSARVSGGPGEQYF. The CDR3 coding sequence is TGCAGTGCTAGAGTCAGCGGGGGGCCAGGGGAGCAGTACTTC.

V gene TRBV2 combines with J gene TRBJ2-1; D possibly matches TRBD1 or TRBD2 (5 bases each). Germline V gene sequence: CDR1 SNHLY, CDR2 FYNNEI. Trimming stripped 4 bases from V and 7 bases from J, with 11 bases between. The CDR3 covers 13 residues. The CDR3 sequence: CASSGGTGNEQFF. DNA of the CDR3: TGTGCCAGCAGTGGGGGGACGGGGAATGAGCAGTTCTTC. The variable domain in full, with the rest retrieved from reference TRBV2 and TRBJ2-1, is EPEVTQTPSHQVTQMGQEVILRCVPISNHLYFYWYRQILGQKVEFLVSFYNNEISEKSEIFDDQFSVERPDGSNFTLKIRSTKLEDSAMYFCASSGGTGNEQFFGPGTRLTVL.

This clonotype was counted only a few times. The rearrangement uses TRBV20-1 and TRBJ2-1, with 9 bases lining up with TRBD2. V shed 4 bases and J 8 bases; nucleotides not matched to a gene: 0. Germline V gene data show CDR1 as DFQATT and CDR2 as SNEGSKA (reference sequence). The CDR3 contains 11 residues. The CDR3 loop is CSAKRGDEQFF. The CDR3, as DNA: TGCAGTGCTAAGCGGGGGGATGAGCAGTTCTTC.

The rearrangement uses TRBV21-1 and TRBJ2-7; the D segment call TRBD1 is taken from the table without a DNA check. TRBV21-1 constitutes a pseudogene. The CDR3 length is 14 residues. The CDR3 nucleotides read TGTGCCAGCAGCACCCGGGCAGGTTCCGGCGAGCAGTACTTC. It is translated as CASSTRAGSGEQYF.

The rearrangement links TRBV4-1 to TRBJ2-5, with D perhaps assigned TRBD1 or TRBD2 (7 bases each). Between the trimmed V and J ends, which lost 1 base and 2 bases, there was a span of 11 bases. Germline values: CDR1 MGHRA, CDR2 YSYEKL. CDR3 length: 15 residues. The CDR3 is CASSQVRGGQETQYF. In DNA form, the CDR3 reads TGCGCCAGCAGCCAAGTCAGGGGGGGACAAGAGACCCAGTACTTC.

The rearrangement uses TRBV6-4 and TRBJ2-1, with 11 bases that match TRBD2. CDR1 and CDR2 from the germline V gene are MRHNA and SNTAGT. The V gene end was trimmed by 8 bases and the J gene end by 4 bases; junction bases not matched to a gene: 7. The CDR3 spans 15 residues. The CDR3 bases are TGTGCCAGCCAACATACTAGCGGGGGTTACAATGAGCAGTTCTTC. Its protein is CASQHTSGGYNEQFF.

This clonotype came up a few times. V usage is TRBV14 and J usage is TRBJ2-1, with TRBD2 as a possible D gene (5 bases). This CDR3 is built from 14 residues. Germline V gene data show CDR1 as SGHDN and CDR2 as FVKESK. Trimming took off 4 bases at V and 7 bases at J, with 14 bases between the two ends. CDR3 DNA: TGTGCCAGCAGCCCCGGCGGGCCGTGGAATGAGCAGTTCTTC. Translation gives CASSPGGPWNEQFF.